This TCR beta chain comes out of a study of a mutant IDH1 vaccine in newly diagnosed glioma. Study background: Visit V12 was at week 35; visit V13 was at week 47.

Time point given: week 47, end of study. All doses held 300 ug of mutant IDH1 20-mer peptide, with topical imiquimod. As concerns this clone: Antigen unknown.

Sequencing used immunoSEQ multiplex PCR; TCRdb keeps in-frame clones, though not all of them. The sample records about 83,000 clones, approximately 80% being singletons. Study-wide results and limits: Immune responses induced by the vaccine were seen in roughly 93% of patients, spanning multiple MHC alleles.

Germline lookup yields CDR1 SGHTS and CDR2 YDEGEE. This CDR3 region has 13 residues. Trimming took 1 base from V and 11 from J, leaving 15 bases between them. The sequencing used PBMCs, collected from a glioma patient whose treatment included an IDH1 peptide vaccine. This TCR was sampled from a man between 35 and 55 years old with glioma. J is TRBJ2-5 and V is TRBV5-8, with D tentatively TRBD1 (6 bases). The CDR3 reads CASSLTGTPSQYF. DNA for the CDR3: TGTGCCAGCAGCTTGACCGGGACACCGAGTCAGTACTTC. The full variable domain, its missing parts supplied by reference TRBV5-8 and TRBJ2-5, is EAGVTQSPTHLIKTRGQQATLRCSPISGHTSVYWYQQALGLGLQFLLWYDEGEERNRGNFPPRFSGRQFPNYSSELNVNALELEDSALYLCASSLTGTPSQYFGPGTRLLVL.